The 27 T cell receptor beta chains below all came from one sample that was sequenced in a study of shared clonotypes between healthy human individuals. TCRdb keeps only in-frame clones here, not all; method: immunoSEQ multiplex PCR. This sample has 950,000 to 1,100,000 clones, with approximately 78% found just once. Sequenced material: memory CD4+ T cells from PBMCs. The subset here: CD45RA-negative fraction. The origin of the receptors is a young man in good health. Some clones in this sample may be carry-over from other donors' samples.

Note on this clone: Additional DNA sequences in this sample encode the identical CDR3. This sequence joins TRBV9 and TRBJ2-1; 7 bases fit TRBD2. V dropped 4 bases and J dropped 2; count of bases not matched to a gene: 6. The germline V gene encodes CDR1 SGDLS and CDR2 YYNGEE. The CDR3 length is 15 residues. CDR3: CASSLTGTTYNEQFF. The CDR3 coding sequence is TGTGCCAGCAGCTTAACCGGGACTACCTACAATGAGCAGTTCTTC.

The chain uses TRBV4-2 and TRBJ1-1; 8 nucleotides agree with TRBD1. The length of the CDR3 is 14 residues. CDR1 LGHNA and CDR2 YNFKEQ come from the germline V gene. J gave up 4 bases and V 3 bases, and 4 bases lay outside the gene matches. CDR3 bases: TGTGCCAGCAGCCAGACAGGGGCCGGCACTGAAGCTTTCTTT. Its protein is CASSQTGAGTEAFF.

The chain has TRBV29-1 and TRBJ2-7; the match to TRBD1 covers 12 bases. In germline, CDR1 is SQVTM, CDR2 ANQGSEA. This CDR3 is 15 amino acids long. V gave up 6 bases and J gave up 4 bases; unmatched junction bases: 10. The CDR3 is CSVKTGTGGSYEQYF. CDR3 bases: TGCAGCGTAAAAACCGGGACAGGGGGCTCTTACGAGCAGTACTTC.

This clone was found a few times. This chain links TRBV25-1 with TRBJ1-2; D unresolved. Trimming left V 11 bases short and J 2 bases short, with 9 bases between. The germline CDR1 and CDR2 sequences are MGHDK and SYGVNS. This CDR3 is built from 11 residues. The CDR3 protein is CAASLNYGYTF. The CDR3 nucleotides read TGTGCCGCCTCTCTAAACTATGGCTACACCTTC.

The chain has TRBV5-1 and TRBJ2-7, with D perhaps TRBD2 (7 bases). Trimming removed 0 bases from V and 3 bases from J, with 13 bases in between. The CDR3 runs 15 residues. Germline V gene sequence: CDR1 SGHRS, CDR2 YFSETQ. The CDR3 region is CASSLVLADSYEQYF. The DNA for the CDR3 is TGCGCCAGCAGCTTGGTTCTAGCGGACAGCTACGAGCAGTACTTC.

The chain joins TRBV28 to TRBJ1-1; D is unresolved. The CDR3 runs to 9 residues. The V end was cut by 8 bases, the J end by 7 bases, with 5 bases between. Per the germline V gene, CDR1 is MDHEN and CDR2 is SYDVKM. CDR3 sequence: CASGHEAFF. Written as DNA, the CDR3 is TGTGCCAGCGGGCATGAAGCTTTCTTT.

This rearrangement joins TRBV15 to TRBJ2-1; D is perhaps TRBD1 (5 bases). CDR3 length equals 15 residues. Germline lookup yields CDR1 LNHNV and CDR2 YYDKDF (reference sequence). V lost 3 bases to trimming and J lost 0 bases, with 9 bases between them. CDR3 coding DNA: TGTGCCACCAGCAGGGACACACCCTCCTACAATGAGCAGTTCTTC. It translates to CATSRDTPSYNEQFF.

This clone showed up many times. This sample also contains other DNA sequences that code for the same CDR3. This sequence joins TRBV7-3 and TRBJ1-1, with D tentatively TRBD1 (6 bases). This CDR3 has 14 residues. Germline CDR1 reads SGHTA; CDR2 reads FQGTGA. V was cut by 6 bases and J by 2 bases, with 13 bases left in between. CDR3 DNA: TGTGCCAGCAGTAAACAGGGTGGCAACACTGAAGCTTTCTTT. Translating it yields CASSKQGGNTEAFF.

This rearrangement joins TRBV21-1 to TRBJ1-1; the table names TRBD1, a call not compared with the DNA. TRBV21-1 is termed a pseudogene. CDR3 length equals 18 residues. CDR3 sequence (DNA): TGTGCCAGCACCTCAAGGCGTGGTAGGGACAGGGCGGCCACTGAAGCTTTCTTT. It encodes CASTSRRGRDRAATEAFF.

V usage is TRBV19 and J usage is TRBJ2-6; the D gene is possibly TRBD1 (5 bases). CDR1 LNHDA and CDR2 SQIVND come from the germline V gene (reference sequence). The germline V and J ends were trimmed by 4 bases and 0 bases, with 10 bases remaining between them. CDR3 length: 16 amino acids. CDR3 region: CASSKRTSSGANVLTF. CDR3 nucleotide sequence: TGTGCCAGTAGTAAACGGACATCCTCTGGGGCCAACGTCCTGACTTTC.

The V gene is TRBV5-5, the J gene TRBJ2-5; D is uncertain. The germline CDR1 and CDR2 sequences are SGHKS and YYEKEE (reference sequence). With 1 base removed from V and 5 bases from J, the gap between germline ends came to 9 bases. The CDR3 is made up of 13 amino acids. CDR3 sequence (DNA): TGTGCCAGCAGCTTGTCAGGCCGGGAGACCCAGTACTTC. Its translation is CASSLSGRETQYF.

In nucleotides, the CDR3 is TGTGCCAGCAGCTTATCTAGCGGGAGGGCAGGAGATACGCAGTATTTT. This sequence encodes CASSLSSGRAGDTQYF. The V gene is TRBV7-8, the J gene TRBJ2-3; the match to TRBD2 covers 12 bases. The CDR3 runs to 16 residues. V lost 2 bases and J lost 5; bases outside the gene matches: 5. CDR1 and CDR2 from the germline V gene are SGHVS and FQNEAQ.

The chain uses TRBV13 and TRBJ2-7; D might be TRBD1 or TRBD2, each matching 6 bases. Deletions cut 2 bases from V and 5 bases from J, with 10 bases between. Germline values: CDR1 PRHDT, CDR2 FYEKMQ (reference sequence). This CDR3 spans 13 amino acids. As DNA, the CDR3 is TGTGCCAGCAGCTTATGGGGGGCAGACGAGCAGTACTTC. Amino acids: CASSLWGADEQYF.

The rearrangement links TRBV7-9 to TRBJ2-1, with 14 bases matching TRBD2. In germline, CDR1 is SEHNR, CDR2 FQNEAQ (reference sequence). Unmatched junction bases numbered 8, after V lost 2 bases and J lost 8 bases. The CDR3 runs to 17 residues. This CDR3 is CASSLTGTSGSRYEQFF. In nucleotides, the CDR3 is TGTGCCAGCAGCTTAACCGGGACTAGCGGGAGTAGGTATGAGCAGTTCTTC. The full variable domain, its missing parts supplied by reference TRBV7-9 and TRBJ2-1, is DTGVSQNPRHKITKRGQNVTFRCDPISEHNRLYWYRQTLGQGPEFLTYFQNEAQLEKSRLLSDRFSAERPKGSFSTLEIQRTEQGDSAMYLCASSLTGTSGSRYEQFFGPGTRLTVL.

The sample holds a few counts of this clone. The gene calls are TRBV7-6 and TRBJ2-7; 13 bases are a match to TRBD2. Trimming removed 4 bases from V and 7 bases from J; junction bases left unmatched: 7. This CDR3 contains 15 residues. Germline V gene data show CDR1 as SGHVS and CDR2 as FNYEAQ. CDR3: CASSWGTSGTGEQYF. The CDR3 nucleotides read TGTGCCAGCAGCTGGGGGACTAGCGGGACTGGGGAGCAGTACTTC.

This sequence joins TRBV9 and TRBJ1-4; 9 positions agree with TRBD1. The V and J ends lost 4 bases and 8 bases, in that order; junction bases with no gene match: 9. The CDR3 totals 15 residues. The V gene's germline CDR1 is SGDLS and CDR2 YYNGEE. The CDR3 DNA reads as TGTGCCAGCAGCCCTCCGGGACAGGGTCGGGAAAAACTGTTTTTT. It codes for CASSPPGQGREKLFF.

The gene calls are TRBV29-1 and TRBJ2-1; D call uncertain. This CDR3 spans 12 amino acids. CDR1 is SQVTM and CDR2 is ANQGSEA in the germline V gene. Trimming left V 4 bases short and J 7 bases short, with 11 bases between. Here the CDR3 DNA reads TGCAGCGTTGGAGGAAGTAGGAATGAGCAGTTCTTC. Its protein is CSVGGSRNEQFF.

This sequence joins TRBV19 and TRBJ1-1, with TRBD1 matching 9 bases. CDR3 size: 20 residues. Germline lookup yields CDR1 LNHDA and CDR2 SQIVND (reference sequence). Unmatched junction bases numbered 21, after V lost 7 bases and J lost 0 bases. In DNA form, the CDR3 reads TGTGCCAGTACCTCCGGGACAGGGAGTAACCGAATAGTCATGAACACTGAAGCTTTCTTT. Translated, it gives CASTSGTGSNRIVMNTEAFF.

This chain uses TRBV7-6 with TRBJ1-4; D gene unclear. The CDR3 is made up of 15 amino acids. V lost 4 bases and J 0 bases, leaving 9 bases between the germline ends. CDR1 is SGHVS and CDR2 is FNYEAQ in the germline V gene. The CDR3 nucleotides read TGTGCCAGCAGCTCTCTACTCGCAACTAATGAAAAACTGTTTTTT. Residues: CASSSLLATNEKLFF.

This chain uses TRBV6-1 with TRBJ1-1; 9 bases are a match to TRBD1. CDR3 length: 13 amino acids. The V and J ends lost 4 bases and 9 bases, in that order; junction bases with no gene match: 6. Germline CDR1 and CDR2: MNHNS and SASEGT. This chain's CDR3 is CASSAWTGAKAFF. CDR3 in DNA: TGTGCCAGCAGTGCCTGGACAGGGGCAAAAGCTTTCTTT.

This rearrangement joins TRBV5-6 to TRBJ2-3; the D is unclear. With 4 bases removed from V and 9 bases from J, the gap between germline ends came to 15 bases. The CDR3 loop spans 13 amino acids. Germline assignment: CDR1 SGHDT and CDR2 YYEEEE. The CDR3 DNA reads TGTGCCAGCAGCCACCGGACGGGTGAGACGCAGTATTTT. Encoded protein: CASSHRTGETQYF.

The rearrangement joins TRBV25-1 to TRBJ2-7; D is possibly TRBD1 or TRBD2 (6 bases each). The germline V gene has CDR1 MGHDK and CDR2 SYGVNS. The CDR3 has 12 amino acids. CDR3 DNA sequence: TGTGCGAGCCGGGGGCAGCCTACGAAGCAGTACTTC. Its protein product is CASRGQPTKQYF.

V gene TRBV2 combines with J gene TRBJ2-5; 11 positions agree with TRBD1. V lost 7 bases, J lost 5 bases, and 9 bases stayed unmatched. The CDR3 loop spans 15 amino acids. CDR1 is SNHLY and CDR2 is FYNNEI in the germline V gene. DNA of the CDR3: TGTGCCAGCACCCCGTTTGGGACAGGGGGGGAGACCCAGTACTTC. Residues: CASTPFGTGGETQYF.

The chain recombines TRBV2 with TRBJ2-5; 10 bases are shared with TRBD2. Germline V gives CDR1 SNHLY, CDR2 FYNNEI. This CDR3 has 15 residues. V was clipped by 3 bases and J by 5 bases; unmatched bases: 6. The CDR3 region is CASSEGASGSETQYF. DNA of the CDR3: TGTGCCAGCAGTGAGGGGGCTAGCGGGAGTGAGACCCAGTACTTC. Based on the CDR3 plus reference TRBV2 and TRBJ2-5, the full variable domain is EPEVTQTPSHQVTQMGQEVILRCVPISNHLYFYWYRQILGQKVEFLVSFYNNEISEKSEIFDDQFSVERPDGSNFTLKIRSTKLEDSAMYFCASSEGASGSETQYFGPGTRLLVL.

CDR3 in DNA: TGTGCCAGCAGCCAAGAGGGGTGGATGAACACTGAAGCTTTCTTT. Amino acid sequence: CASSQEGWMNTEAFF. V gene TRBV14 combines with J gene TRBJ1-1, with D unclear. Germline CDR1 and CDR2: SGHDN and FVKESK. Between the trimmed V and J ends, which lost 0 bases and 0 bases, there was a span of 8 bases. This CDR3 contains 15 residues.

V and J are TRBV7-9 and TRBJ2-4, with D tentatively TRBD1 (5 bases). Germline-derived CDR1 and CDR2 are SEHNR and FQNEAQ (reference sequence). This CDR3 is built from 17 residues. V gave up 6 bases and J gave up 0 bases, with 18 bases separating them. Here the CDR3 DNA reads TGTGCCAGCAGTATTGACCGACAGTTCCTAGCCAAAAACATTCAGTACTTC. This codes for CASSIDRQFLAKNIQYF.

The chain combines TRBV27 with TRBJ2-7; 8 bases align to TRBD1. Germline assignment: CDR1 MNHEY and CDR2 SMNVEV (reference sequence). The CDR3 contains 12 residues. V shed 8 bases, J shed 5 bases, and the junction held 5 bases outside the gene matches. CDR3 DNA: TGTGCCAGCCAAGACAGGGGAAACGAGCAGTACTTC. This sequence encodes CASQDRGNEQYF.